The 25 T cell receptor beta chains given below trace back to one sample, sequenced in a study of T cells in Graves' hyperthyroidism and ophthalmopathy. The investigators amplified TCR beta CDR3 regions from RNA transcripts. The study used the HTBI primer set for a first-round RT-PCR of the TCR CDR3. TCRdb used MiXCR to reprocess the multiplex PCR reads, holding one entry per CDR3 protein. Among approximately 320,000 distinct CDR3 sequences listed, roughly 15% were seen once. Sequencing was carried out using blood. The receptors were gathered from a man under 40 with Graves' hyperthyroidism.

This clonotype was counted many times. The genes are TRBV6-1 and TRBJ2-5; a possible D gene is TRBD2 (6 bases). The germline V gene has CDR1 MNHNS and CDR2 SASEGT. The CDR3 covers 15 residues. V was pared by 5 bases and J by 1 base, with 14 bases between. The CDR3 DNA follows: TGTGCCAGCAGTAAACGGCGGGAATTCCAAGAGACCCAGTACTTC. This sequence encodes CASSKRREFQETQYF.

This clonotype was seen repeatedly, ten times or more. The chain's CDR3 is CASSFNLGAETQYF. The CDR3 coding sequence is TGTGCCAGCAGCTTCAACCTGGGGGCAGAGACCCAGTACTTC. J is TRBJ2-5 and V is TRBV11-2, with D perhaps TRBD1 (6 bases). This CDR3 region has 14 residues. V lost 3 bases to trimming and J lost 4 bases, with 12 bases between them. In germline, CDR1 is SGHAT, CDR2 FQNNGV.

This clonotype was picked up a small number of times. The chain employs TRBV30 and TRBJ2-3; no definite D call. CDR1 and CDR2 from the germline V gene are GTSNPN and SVGIG (reference sequence). The CDR3 spans 14 residues. The V gene lost 0 bases and the J gene lost 4 bases, with 11 bases spanning the gap. This chain's CDR3 is CAWSVLESADTQYF. CDR3 sequence (DNA): TGTGCCTGGAGTGTACTGGAGTCGGCAGATACGCAGTATTTT.

This clonotype was found many times. The V call is TRBV24-1, the J call TRBJ2-1; a weak D match, TRBD2 (5 bases). The CDR3 is 16 amino acids. V lost 7 bases, J lost 3 bases, and 18 bases lay in between. Germline CDR1 KGHDR, CDR2 SFDVKD. The CDR3 nucleotides are TGTGCCACCAGCGCTCCCGGACTGGATCACTACAATGAGCAGTTCTTC. It codes for CATSAPGLDHYNEQFF.

This clonotype was seen only a few times. V gene TRBV12-3 or TRBV12-4 combines with J gene TRBJ1-5; D ambiguous. Trimming pared 2 bases from V and 2 bases from J, leaving 7 bases between. The CDR3 extends over 14 amino acids. The DNA of the CDR3 is TGTGCCAGCAGTTTATCGTTCGGCAATCAGCCCCAGCATTTT. The encoded protein is CASSLSFGNQPQHF.

With regard to this clonotype: This may be a read error: a much more frequent sequence differs by one nucleotide. J is TRBJ2-3 and V is TRBV3-1; D is ambiguous. Germline assignment: CDR1 LGHDT and CDR2 YNNKEL (reference sequence). The V gene lost 0 bases and the J gene lost 2 bases, with 6 bases spanning the gap. This CDR3 has 14 amino acids. The CDR3 sequence: CASSQDPDTDTQYF. Written as DNA, the CDR3 is TGTGCCAGCAGCCAAGACCCCGACACAGATACGCAGTATTTT.

The sample holds many counts of this clonotype. V and J are TRBV11-2 and TRBJ2-1; D remains unclear. Germline V gives CDR1 SGHAT, CDR2 FQNNGV. The CDR3 consists of 12 residues. Trimming stripped 1 base from V and 7 bases from J, with 5 bases between. CDR3 amino acids: CASSLAGNEQFF. In nucleotides, the CDR3 is TGTGCCAGCAGCTTAGCCGGGAATGAGCAGTTCTTC.

The chain links TRBV6-2 or TRBV6-3 to TRBJ2-1; 11 bases align to TRBD1. There are 16 residues in the CDR3. Germline V CDR1 and CDR2: MNHEY, SVGEGT. J was trimmed by 8 bases and V by 5 bases; bases with no gene match: 11. In nucleotides, the CDR3 is TGTGCCAGCAGTGGACAGGGGGCGACTTTTGTCGATGAGCAGTTCTTC. It encodes CASSGQGATFVDEQFF.

As to this clonotype: Here the CDR3 omits its conserved ending phenylalanine or tryptophan, so a read error is the likely source. The rearrangement uses TRBV19 and TRBJ1-1; D gene uncertain. Between the trimmed V and J ends, which lost 10 bases and 4 bases, there was a span of 13 bases. CDR1 and CDR2 (germline): LNHDA, SQIVND (reference sequence). This CDR3 is built from 12 residues. The CDR3 sequence: CATGRLSTEAFL. The CDR3 DNA reads TGTGCCACCGGCCGGTTGAGCACTGAAGCTTTCCTT.

This clonotype occurred many times. V and J are TRBV3-1 and TRBJ2-7, with 11 bases lining up with TRBD1. This CDR3 is 15 amino acids long. J lost 3 bases, V lost 4 bases, and 5 bases had no gene match. Per the germline V gene, CDR1 is LGHDT and CDR2 is YNNKEL (reference sequence). The DNA for the CDR3 is TGTGCCAGCAGCCGACCGGGACAGGGGGTCTACGAGCAGTACTTC. Amino acids: CASSRPGQGVYEQYF.

This clonotype was counted at least ten times. The chain combines TRBV27 with TRBJ2-5; D unresolved. The CDR3 is 13 amino acids. With 4 bases removed from V and 5 bases from J, the gap between germline ends came to 11 bases. Germline lookup yields CDR1 MNHEY and CDR2 SMNVEV (reference sequence). For the CDR3, the DNA is TGTGCCAGCAGTTATGGGCCTCTGGAGACCCAGTACTTC. It translates to CASSYGPLETQYF.

V is TRBV19 and J is TRBJ1-1; TRBD1 aligns across 7 bases. This CDR3 spans 13 amino acids. The V segment lost 7 bases and the J segment 4 bases; nucleotides outside the gene matches: 6. Germline V lookup: CDR1 LNHDA, CDR2 SQIVND (reference sequence). CDR3 loop: CASTTGAVTEAFF. DNA for the CDR3: TGTGCCAGTACCACAGGGGCGGTCACTGAAGCTTTCTTT.

There are many counts of this clonotype. V and J are TRBV28 and TRBJ1-6; D is ambiguous. The CDR3 sequence is 16 residues long. CDR1 is MDHEN, CDR2 SYDVKM, per germline. The V and J ends lost 3 bases and 1 base respectively, with 10 bases between them. In DNA form, the CDR3 reads TGTGCCAGCAGTTTGGCTGGGGAATCCTATAATTCACCCCTCCACTTT. It translates to CASSLAGESYNSPLHF.

Of note for this clonotype: A read error is possible here, since a much larger clone lies one base away. V gene TRBV5-1 combines with J gene TRBJ1-2, with D maybe TRBD1 (6 bases). This CDR3 has 14 residues. The germline gives CDR1 SGHRS, CDR2 YFSETQ. Written as DNA, the CDR3 is TGCGCCGGCAGCTTCGGGGGGGGCGACTATGGCTACACCTTC. As protein: CAGSFGGGDYGYTF. The whole variable domain, remainder taken from reference TRBV5-1 and TRBJ1-2, is KAGVTQTPRYLIKTRGQQVTLSCSPISGHRSVSWYQQTPGQGLQFLFEYFSETQRNKGNFPGRFSGRQFSNSRSEMNVSTLELGDSALYLCAGSFGGGDYGYTFGSGTRLTVV.

This clonotype was detected ten times or more. The rearrangement links TRBV6-1 to TRBJ2-5; D gene ambiguous. The germline V gene encodes CDR1 MNHNS and CDR2 SASEGT. Trimming removed 7 bases from V and 3 bases from J, with 12 bases in between. The CDR3 loop spans 13 amino acids. In DNA, the CDR3 is TGTGCCAGCAAGGGCAGACTTGAAGAGACCCAGTACTTC. Translation: CASKGRLEETQYF.

V and J are TRBV7-9 and TRBJ1-5; D might be TRBD1 (6 bases). The CDR3 is 14 residues long. CDR1 is SEHNR and CDR2 is FQNEAQ in the germline V gene (reference sequence). The ends were cut back, 6 bases at V and 5 bases at J, with 14 bases in the middle. The CDR3 region is CASSRGNRDQPQHF. The CDR3, as DNA: TGTGCCAGCAGTCGGGGGAACAGGGATCAGCCCCAGCATTTT.

This clonotype was picked up many times. CDR3: CSARDMTGGEKLFF. Written as DNA, the CDR3 is TGCAGTGCTAGAGATATGACAGGGGGAGAAAAACTGTTTTTT. This chain uses TRBV20-1 with TRBJ1-4; the match to TRBD1 covers 9 bases. Germline CDR1 is DFQATT and CDR2 is SNEGSKA (reference sequence). The ends lost 0 bases at V and 8 bases at J; junction bases unmatched: 4. This CDR3 is built from 14 residues.

This clonotype was observed at least ten times. The chain carries TRBV30 and TRBJ2-2; D is tentatively TRBD1 or TRBD2 (6 bases each). The CDR3 is 15 amino acids. The V gene's germline CDR1 is GTSNPN and CDR2 SVGIG (reference sequence). The V end lost 2 bases, the J end lost 7 bases, and 17 bases lay between the germline ends. CDR3 DNA sequence: TGTGCCTGGAGTTCTCGCAGGGGACTTGGCGGGGAGCTGTTTTTT. Protein sequence: CAWSSRRGLGGELFF.

This clonotype was recorded many times. This sequence joins TRBV15 and TRBJ2-1; 7 bases are shared with TRBD2. The length of the CDR3 is 16 residues. Germline-derived CDR1 and CDR2 are LNHNV and YYDKDF (reference sequence). J lost 0 bases, V lost 1 base, and 3 bases had no gene match. The CDR3 loop reads CATSRGGRGSYNEQFF. Here the CDR3 DNA reads TGTGCCACCAGCAGAGGTGGGAGGGGCTCCTACAATGAGCAGTTCTTC.

This clonotype was observed many times. The genes are TRBV2 and TRBJ1-1; TRBD1 might be the D (5 bases). The ends were cut back, 7 bases at V and 4 bases at J, with 10 bases in the middle. Per germline, CDR1 SNHLY and CDR2 FYNNEI. The CDR3 totals 12 residues. In nucleotides, the CDR3 is TGTGCCAGCAAGGTGGGGGGCACTGAAGCTTTCTTT. It is translated as CASKVGGTEAFF.

The table lists this clonotype with many counts. The chain uses TRBV11-3 and TRBJ2-1, with TRBD2 identical over 8 bases. The CDR3 length is 16 residues. From germline, CDR1 is SGHNT and CDR2 YENEEA. V lost 5 bases, J lost 5 bases, and 11 bases stayed unmatched. The CDR3 DNA reads TGTGCCAGCAGCCCGAGCGGTAGCGGGGACCACAATGAGCAGTTCTTC. This sequence encodes CASSPSGSGDHNEQFF.

In this sample, this clonotype turned up a few times. The V call is TRBV10-2, the J call TRBJ2-2; D remains ambiguous. V lost 6 bases and J 6 bases, leaving 8 bases between the germline ends. CDR3 length equals 12 residues. Germline V lookup: CDR1 WSHSY, CDR2 SAAADI. CDR3 loop: CASRVPAGELFF. In nucleotides, the CDR3 is TGCGCCAGCAGGGTGCCGGCCGGGGAGCTGTTTTTT.

There are many counts of this clonotype. The chain joins TRBV30 to TRBJ2-3; D is unresolved. Between the trimmed V and J ends, which lost 4 bases and 4 bases, there was a span of 9 bases. This CDR3 spans 12 amino acids. The germline V gene encodes CDR1 GTSNPN and CDR2 SVGIG (reference sequence). The CDR3 sequence: CAWNQVADTQYF. In DNA form, the CDR3 reads TGTGCCTGGAATCAGGTCGCAGATACGCAGTATTTT.

This clonotype was picked up many times. This chain uses TRBV2 with TRBJ2-2; 7 bases are a match to TRBD2. V lost 7 bases, J lost 6 bases, and 5 bases stayed unmatched. The V gene's germline CDR1 is SNHLY and CDR2 FYNNEI. CDR3 length: 13 amino acids. The CDR3 coding sequence is TGTGCCAGCATTCTTACTAGCGCCGGGGAGCTGTTTTTT. This codes for CASILTSAGELFF. Combining the CDR3 with reference TRBV2 and TRBJ2-2 gives the whole variable domain EPEVTQTPSHQVTQMGQEVILRCVPISNHLYFYWYRQILGQKVEFLVSFYNNEISEKSEIFDDQFSVERPDGSNFTLKIRSTKLEDSAMYFCASILTSAGELFFGEGSRLTVL.

This clonotype was found a few times. The chain uses TRBV7-3 and TRBJ1-1; no definite D call. CDR1 and CDR2 from the germline V gene are SGHTA and FQGTGA. V gave up 6 bases and J gave up 9 bases, with 14 bases separating them. The CDR3 is 12 amino acids. CDR3 in amino acids: CASSSSGGQAFF. In DNA, the CDR3 is TGTGCCAGCAGTTCCTCAGGTGGCCAAGCTTTCTTT.